The 21 T cell receptor beta chains below were found in one sample sequenced in a study of OX40 agonist ivuxolimab in advanced cancers. Some clones are missing from TCRdb's copy, which holds only in-frame ones; the method was immunoSEQ multiplex PCR. This sample has 13,000 or so clones, with 77% found just once. Sequences were derived from CD4+ or CD8+ T cells sorted from blood, sampled in a trial of the OX40 agonist ivuxolimab. The receptors come from an adult with an advanced solid tumor such as melanoma, head and neck, liver or kidney cancer.

A single count supports this clone. The V and J genes are TRBV29-1 and TRBJ1-1; no clear D gene. Germline V lookup: CDR1 SQVTM, CDR2 ANQGSEA. The V gene lost 4 bases and the J gene lost 3 bases, with 6 bases spanning the gap. The CDR3 runs 11 residues. Here the CDR3 DNA reads TGCAGCGTTGGTGTCTACACTGAAGCTTTCTTT. It specifies CSVGVYTEAFF.

This sequence joins TRBV6-5 and TRBJ2-5; D may be TRBD1 (6 bases). Trimming took off 6 bases at V and 9 bases at J, with 17 bases between the two ends. Germline V CDR1 and CDR2: MNHEY, SVGAGI. The length of the CDR3 is 13 residues. CDR3 nucleotide sequence: TGTGCCAGCAGCTCGGGACAAGCCTATGCCCAGTACTTC. This codes for CASSSGQAYAQYF.

This clone came up once. V is TRBV7-9 and J is TRBJ2-1; D gene uncertain. V dropped 4 bases and J dropped 3 bases, with 7 bases sitting between them. Germline lookup yields CDR1 SEHNR and CDR2 FQNEAQ (reference sequence). The CDR3 is 13 residues long. CDR3: CASSSRFYNEQFF. In DNA form, the CDR3 reads TGTGCCAGCAGCTCTAGGTTCTACAATGAGCAGTTCTTC. The full variable domain, its missing parts supplied by reference TRBV7-9 and TRBJ2-1, is DTGVSQNPRHKITKRGQNVTFRCDPISEHNRLYWYRQTLGQGPEFLTYFQNEAQLEKSRLLSDRFSAERPKGSFSTLEIQRTEQGDSAMYLCASSSRFYNEQFFGPGTRLTVL.

The chain recombines TRBV15 with TRBJ2-5; 9 nucleotides align to TRBD1. The CDR3 sequence is 16 residues long. The V gene's germline CDR1 is LNHNV and CDR2 YYDKDF (reference sequence). V shed 5 bases and J 2 bases; nucleotides not matched to a gene: 9. CDR3: CATSRGDRDDQETQYF. In DNA form, the CDR3 reads TGTGCCACCAGCCGAGGGGACAGGGATGATCAAGAGACCCAGTACTTC.

This chain links TRBV2 with TRBJ2-1, with TRBD2 matching over 14 bases. The junction had 13 bases not matched to a gene; V was cut back by 5 bases and J by 4 bases. Germline CDR1 SNHLY, CDR2 FYNNEI. This CDR3 contains 19 residues. The CDR3 DNA is TGTGCCAGCAGTCCTCGGACTAGCGGGAGGCCCGCAACTTACAATGAGCAGTTCTTC. This gives the protein CASSPRTSGRPATYNEQFF.

The chain has TRBV28 and TRBJ2-1; tentative D call: TRBD2 (5 bases). CDR3 size: 16 residues. V lost 5 bases, J lost 4 bases, and 18 bases lay in between. Germline CDR1 MDHEN, CDR2 SYDVKM. The DNA for the CDR3 is TGTGCCAGCAGTCCCCGATTGCGAGCGGAATACAATGAGCAGTTCTTC. It codes for CASSPRLRAEYNEQFF.

As concerns this clone: Germline is not matched at one junction end, which may reflect a read error. This sequence joins TRBV7-7 and TRBJ2-2, with D possibly matching TRBD1 (5 bases). Germline assignment: CDR1 SSHAT and CDR2 FNYEAQ (reference sequence). This CDR3 spans 17 amino acids. The CDR3 sequence is CASSLGARDSNTGELFF. The CDR3 nucleotides are TGTGCTAGCAGCTTAGGGGCCAGGGATTCGAACACCGGGGAGCTGTTTTTT.

This clone was detected only a few times. The genes are TRBV4-1 and TRBJ2-7; D is ambiguous. CDR3 size: 17 residues. V gave up 0 bases and J gave up 0 bases, with 15 bases separating them. Germline V CDR1 and CDR2: MGHRA, YSYEKL. This CDR3 is CASSQDLGQTYSYEQYF. Here the CDR3 DNA reads TGCGCCAGCAGCCAAGATTTAGGCCAGACTTACTCCTACGAGCAGTACTTC.

V gene TRBV11-3 combines with J gene TRBJ1-1; 8 bases are shared with TRBD1. The CDR3 covers 19 residues. The germline V gene encodes CDR1 SGHNT and CDR2 YENEEA. V trimming: 0 bases; J trimming: 0 bases; junction bases outside the gene matches: 12. The chain's CDR3 is CASSLEMGTGGKVNTEAFF. Here the CDR3 DNA reads TGTGCCAGCAGCTTAGAGATGGGGACAGGAGGTAAGGTGAACACTGAAGCTTTCTTT. Variable domain in full (rest from reference TRBV11-3 and TRBJ1-1): EAGVVQSPRYKIIEKKQPVAFWCNPISGHNTLYWYLQNLGQGPELLIRYENEEAVDDSQLPKDRFSAERLKGVDSTLKIQPAELGDSAVYLCASSLEMGTGGKVNTEAFFGQGTRLTVV.

The rearrangement joins TRBV30 to TRBJ1-1; perhaps TRBD1 as D (5 bases). V shed 4 bases and J shed 4 bases, with 22 bases lying between them. CDR3 length equals 16 residues. CDR1 and CDR2 (germline): GTSNPN, SVGIG (reference sequence). The CDR3: CAWKVMGRGARTEAFF. The CDR3, as DNA: TGTGCCTGGAAGGTGATGGGTAGGGGTGCACGCACTGAAGCTTTCTTT.

The chain recombines TRBV7-9 with TRBJ2-7; 7 bases match TRBD1. Germline trimming cut 5 bases from V and 1 base from J; bases unmatched to any gene: 5. The CDR3 is 14 residues long. The germline gives CDR1 SEHNR, CDR2 FQNEAQ (reference sequence). DNA for the CDR3: TGTGCCAGCAGCGTAGACAGGGAATCCTACGAGCAGTACTTC. As protein: CASSVDRESYEQYF.

The rearrangement joins TRBV2 to TRBJ2-6, with a possible D match to TRBD1 (6 bases). The CDR3 length is 18 residues. CDR1 is SNHLY and CDR2 is FYNNEI in the germline V gene. V was clipped by 3 bases and J by 0 bases, with 15 bases between them. CDR3 amino acids: CASSDLGTSSSGANVLTF. Here the CDR3 DNA reads TGTGCCAGCAGTGATTTGGGGACATCTAGCTCTGGGGCCAACGTCCTGACTTTC.

This chain uses TRBV7-2 with TRBJ1-5, with D perhaps TRBD1 (6 bases). Germline CDR1 and CDR2: SGHTA and FQGNSA. The CDR3 sequence is 13 residues long. The V gene lost 5 bases and the J gene lost 6 bases, with 11 bases spanning the gap. The CDR3 loop reads CASSLGAFQPQHF. The DNA for the CDR3 is TGTGCCAGCAGCCTGGGGGCCTTTCAGCCCCAGCATTTT.

The genes are TRBV27 and TRBJ2-3; no clear D gene. CDR3 length: 13 residues. V gave up 3 bases and J gave up 0 bases, with 4 bases separating them. Germline V gene sequence: CDR1 MNHEY, CDR2 SMNVEV (reference sequence). Written as DNA, the CDR3 is TGTGCCAGCAGTTTGCTAAGCACAGATACGCAGTATTTT. It specifies CASSLLSTDTQYF.

The V and J genes are TRBV7-3 and TRBJ2-1; a weak D match, TRBD2 (5 bases). This CDR3 is built from 17 residues. Germline V gives CDR1 SGHTA, CDR2 FQGTGA. V was trimmed by 1 base and J by 1 base, leaving 14 bases between them. The CDR3 protein is CASSLIAAGLSYNEQFF. CDR3 DNA sequence: TGTGCCAGCAGCTTAATAGCTGCAGGACTGTCCTACAATGAGCAGTTCTTC.

The chain joins TRBV18 to TRBJ2-3; D remains ambiguous. CDR3 length equals 14 residues. V gave up 4 bases and J gave up 4 bases, with 12 bases separating them. Germline values: CDR1 KGHSH, CDR2 LQKENI. The chain's CDR3 is CASSLGKAPDTQYF. For the CDR3, the DNA is TGTGCCAGCTCACTGGGGAAGGCGCCAGATACGCAGTATTTT.

The table lists this clone with a count of one. The chain is built from TRBV19 and TRBJ1-5; D may be TRBD1 (5 bases). The CDR3 spans 16 residues. V shed 5 bases and J shed 3 bases, with 17 bases lying between them. Germline CDR1 reads LNHDA; CDR2 reads SQIVND (reference sequence). The CDR3: CASSAPDRPNNQPQHF. The DNA for the CDR3 is TGTGCCAGTAGTGCTCCAGACAGACCTAACAATCAGCCCCAGCATTTT.

This chain uses TRBV2 with TRBJ2-7; D is unclear. In germline, CDR1 is SNHLY, CDR2 FYNNEI. The CDR3 sequence is 15 residues long. Trimming left V 7 bases short and J 2 bases short, with 18 bases between. CDR3 coding DNA: TGTGCCAGCAAACAATCGTGGGGTTCTACCTACGAGCAGTACTTC. Protein product: CASKQSWGSTYEQYF.

This rearrangement joins TRBV6-5 to TRBJ2-7, with TRBD2 matching 13 bases. The trim removed 4 bases at V and 3 bases at J, leaving 0 bases unmatched. Germline assignment: CDR1 MNHEY and CDR2 SVGAGI. The CDR3 contains 14 residues. In DNA form, the CDR3 reads TGTGCCAGCAGTTGGACTAGCGGGAGCTACGAGCAGTACTTC. Amino acids: CASSWTSGSYEQYF.

The DNA for the CDR3 is TGTGCCAGCAGCCCGACGACAGTCCAAGAGACCCAGTACTTC. This translates into CASSPTTVQETQYF. The chain links TRBV7-9 to TRBJ2-5, with D possibly being TRBD1 (5 bases). Germline V gives CDR1 SEHNR, CDR2 FQNEAQ (reference sequence). V was cut by 5 bases and J by 1 base, with 11 bases left in between. The CDR3 sequence is 14 residues long.

The V and J genes are TRBV7-9 and TRBJ2-6, with D perhaps TRBD2 (6 bases). CDR3 length equals 18 residues. Germline CDR1 and CDR2: SEHNR and FQNEAQ (reference sequence). V shed 2 bases and J shed 0 bases, with 14 bases lying between them. CDR3 amino acids: CASSLPGTYSSGANVLTF. CDR3 in DNA: TGTGCCAGCAGCTTACCCGGGACTTATAGCTCTGGGGCCAACGTCCTGACTTTC. Complete variable domain (other parts from reference TRBV7-9 and TRBJ2-6): DTGVSQNPRHKITKRGQNVTFRCDPISEHNRLYWYRQTLGQGPEFLTYFQNEAQLEKSRLLSDRFSAERPKGSFSTLEIQRTEQGDSAMYLCASSLPGTYSSGANVLTFGAGSRLTVL.